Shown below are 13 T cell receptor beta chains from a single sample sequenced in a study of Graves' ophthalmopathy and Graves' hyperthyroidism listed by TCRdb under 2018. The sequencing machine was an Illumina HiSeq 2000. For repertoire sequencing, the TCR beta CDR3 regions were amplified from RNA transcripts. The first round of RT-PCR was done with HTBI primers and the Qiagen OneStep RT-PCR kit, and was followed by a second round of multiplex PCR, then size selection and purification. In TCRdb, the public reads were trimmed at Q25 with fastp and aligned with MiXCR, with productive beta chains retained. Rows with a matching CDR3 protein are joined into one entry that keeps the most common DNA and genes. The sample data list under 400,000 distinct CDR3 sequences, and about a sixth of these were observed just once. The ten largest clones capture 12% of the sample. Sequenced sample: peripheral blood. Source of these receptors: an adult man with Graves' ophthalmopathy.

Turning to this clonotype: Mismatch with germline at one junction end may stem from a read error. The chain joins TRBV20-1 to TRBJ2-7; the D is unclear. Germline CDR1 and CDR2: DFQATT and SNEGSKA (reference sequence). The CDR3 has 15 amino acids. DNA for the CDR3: TGCAGTGCTAGAGGAGAGAGCCCGGGTGCCTACGAGCAGTCCTTC. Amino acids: CSARGESPGAYEQSF.

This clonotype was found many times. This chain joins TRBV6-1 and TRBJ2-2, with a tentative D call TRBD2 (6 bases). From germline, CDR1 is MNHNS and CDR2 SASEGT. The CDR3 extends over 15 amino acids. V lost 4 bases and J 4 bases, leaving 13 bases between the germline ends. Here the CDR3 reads CASSVQGGGTGELFF. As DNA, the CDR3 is TGTGCCAGCAGTGTTCAGGGAGGTGGCACCGGGGAGCTGTTTTTT.

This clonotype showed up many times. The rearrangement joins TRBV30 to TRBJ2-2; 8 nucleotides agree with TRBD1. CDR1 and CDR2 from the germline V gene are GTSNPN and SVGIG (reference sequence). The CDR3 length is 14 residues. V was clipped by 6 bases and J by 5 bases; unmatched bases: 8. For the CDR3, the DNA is TGTGCCTGTTCGGGACAGGCCCTAACCGGGGAGCTGTTTTTT. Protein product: CACSGQALTGELFF.

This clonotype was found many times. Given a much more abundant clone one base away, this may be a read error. Here the CDR3 reads CASSPGINYGYTF. CDR3 in DNA: TGTGCCAGCAGCCCCGGGATTAACTATGGCTACACCTTC. The chain couples TRBV6-1 to TRBJ1-2; D not resolved. This CDR3 contains 13 residues. Deletions cut 6 bases from V and 1 base from J, with 9 bases between. Germline values: CDR1 MNHNS, CDR2 SASEGT.

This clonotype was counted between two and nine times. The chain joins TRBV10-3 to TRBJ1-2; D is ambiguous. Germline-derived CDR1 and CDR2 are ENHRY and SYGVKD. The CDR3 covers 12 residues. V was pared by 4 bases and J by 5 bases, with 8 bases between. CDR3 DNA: TGTGCCATCAGTGGGCCGCGGTATGGCTACACCTTC. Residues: CAISGPRYGYTF.

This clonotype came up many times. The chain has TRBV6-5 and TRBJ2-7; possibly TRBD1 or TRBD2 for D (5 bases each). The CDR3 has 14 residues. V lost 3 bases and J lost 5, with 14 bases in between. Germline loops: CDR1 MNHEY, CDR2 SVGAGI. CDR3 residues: CASSYAGSANEQYF. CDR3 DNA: TGTGCCAGCAGTTATGCAGGGAGTGCTAACGAGCAGTACTTC.

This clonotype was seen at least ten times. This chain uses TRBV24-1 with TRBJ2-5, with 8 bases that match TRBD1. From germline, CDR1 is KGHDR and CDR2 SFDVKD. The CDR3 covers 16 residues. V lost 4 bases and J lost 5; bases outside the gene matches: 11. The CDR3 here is CATSDPGQGSGETQYF. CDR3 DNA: TGTGCCACCAGTGACCCCGGACAGGGTTCGGGGGAGACCCAGTACTTC.

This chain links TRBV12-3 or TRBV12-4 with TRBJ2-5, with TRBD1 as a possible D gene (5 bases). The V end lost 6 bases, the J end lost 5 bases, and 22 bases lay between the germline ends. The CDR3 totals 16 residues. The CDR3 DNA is TGTGCCAGCAGGGGGCAGGGTTCGGCTCATGGGGAGACCCAGTACTTC. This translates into CASRGQGSAHGETQYF.

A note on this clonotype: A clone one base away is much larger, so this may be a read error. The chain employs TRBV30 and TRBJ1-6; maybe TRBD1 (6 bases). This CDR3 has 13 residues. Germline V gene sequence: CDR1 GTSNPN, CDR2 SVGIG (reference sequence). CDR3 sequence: CAWSKQGDSSLHF. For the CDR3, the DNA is TGTGCCTGGAGTAAACAGGGTGATTCATCCCTCCACTTT.

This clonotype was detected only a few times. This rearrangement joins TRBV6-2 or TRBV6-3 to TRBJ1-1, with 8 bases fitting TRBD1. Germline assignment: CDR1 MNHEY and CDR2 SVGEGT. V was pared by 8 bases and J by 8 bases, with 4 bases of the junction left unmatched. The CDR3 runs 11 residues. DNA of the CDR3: TGTGCCAGCGACAGGGGTGGAGAAGCTTTCTTT. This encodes CASDRGGEAFF.

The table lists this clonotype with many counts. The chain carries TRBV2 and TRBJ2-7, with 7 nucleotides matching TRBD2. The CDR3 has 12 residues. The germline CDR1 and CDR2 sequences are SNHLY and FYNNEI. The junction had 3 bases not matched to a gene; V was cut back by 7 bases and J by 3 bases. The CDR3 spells CASTSGLYEQYF. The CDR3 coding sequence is TGTGCCAGCACTAGCGGACTCTACGAGCAGTACTTC. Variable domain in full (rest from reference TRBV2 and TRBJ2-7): EPEVTQTPSHQVTQMGQEVILRCVPISNHLYFYWYRQILGQKVEFLVSFYNNEISEKSEIFDDQFSVERPDGSNFTLKIRSTKLEDSAMYFCASTSGLYEQYFGPGTRLTVT.

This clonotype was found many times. This CDR3 is CASRLVSNQPQHF. The CDR3 bases are TGTGCCAGCAGACTAGTTAGCAATCAGCCCCAGCATTTT. The chain links TRBV6-1 to TRBJ1-5; D is ambiguous. CDR1 MNHNS and CDR2 SASEGT come from the germline V gene. The CDR3 runs 13 residues. The V end lost 6 bases, the J end lost 0 bases, and 6 bases lay between the germline ends.

CDR3 sequence: CASSQVVQGAFNIQYF. CDR3 bases: TGCGCCAGCAGCCAAGTTGTGCAGGGGGCCTTTAACATTCAGTACTTC. The chain has TRBV4-3 and TRBJ2-4, with 8 positions matching TRBD1. V lost 1 base and J lost 7; bases outside the gene matches: 9. The CDR3 is 16 residues long. CDR1 is LGHNA, CDR2 YSLEER, per germline.